This T cell receptor beta chain appears in the sequencing data of a study of CD8+ T cells in alopecia areata. Per germline, CDR1 SGDLS and CDR2 YYNGEE. Trimming cost V 3 bases and J 3 bases, with 1 base left between them. The CDR3 totals 11 residues. Following RNA extraction, reverse transcription yielded cDNA that acted as the sequencing template. Only in-frame clones appear in the TCRdb table, and some are missing; sequencing was by immunoSEQ multiplex PCR. The table records some 150,000 clones, roughly 86% of them present only once. Notes on this clone: Distinct nucleotide sequences in the sample also encode this CDR3.

As to treatment: oral pan-JAK inhibitor, 5-10 mg twice daily. This specimen consisted of CD8+ T cells sorted from blood, obtained at week 4, from a patient treated with tofacitinib. This TCR was recovered from a human donor with alopecia areata. The gene calls are TRBV9 and TRBJ2-1; D unclear. The CDR3 DNA follows: TGTGCCAGCAGCGGCTACAATGAGCAGTTCTTC. Translated, it gives CASSGYNEQFF.